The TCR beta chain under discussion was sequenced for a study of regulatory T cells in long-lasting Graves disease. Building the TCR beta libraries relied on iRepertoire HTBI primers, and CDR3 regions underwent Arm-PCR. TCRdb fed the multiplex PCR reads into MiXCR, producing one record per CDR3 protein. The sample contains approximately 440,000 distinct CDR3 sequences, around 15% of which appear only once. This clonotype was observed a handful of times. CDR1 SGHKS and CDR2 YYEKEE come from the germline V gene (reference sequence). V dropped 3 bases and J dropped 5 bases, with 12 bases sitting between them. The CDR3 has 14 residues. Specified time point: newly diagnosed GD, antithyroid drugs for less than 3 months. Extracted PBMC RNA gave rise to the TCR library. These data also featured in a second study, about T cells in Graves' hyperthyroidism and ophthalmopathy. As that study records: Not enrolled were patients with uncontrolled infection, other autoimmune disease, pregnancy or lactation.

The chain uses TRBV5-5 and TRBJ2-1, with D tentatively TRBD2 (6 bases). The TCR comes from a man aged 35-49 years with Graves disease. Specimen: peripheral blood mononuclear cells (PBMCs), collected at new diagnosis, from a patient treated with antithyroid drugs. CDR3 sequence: CASSYSGIDNEQFF. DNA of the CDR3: TGTGCCAGCAGCTATAGCGGAATCGACAATGAGCAGTTCTTC.